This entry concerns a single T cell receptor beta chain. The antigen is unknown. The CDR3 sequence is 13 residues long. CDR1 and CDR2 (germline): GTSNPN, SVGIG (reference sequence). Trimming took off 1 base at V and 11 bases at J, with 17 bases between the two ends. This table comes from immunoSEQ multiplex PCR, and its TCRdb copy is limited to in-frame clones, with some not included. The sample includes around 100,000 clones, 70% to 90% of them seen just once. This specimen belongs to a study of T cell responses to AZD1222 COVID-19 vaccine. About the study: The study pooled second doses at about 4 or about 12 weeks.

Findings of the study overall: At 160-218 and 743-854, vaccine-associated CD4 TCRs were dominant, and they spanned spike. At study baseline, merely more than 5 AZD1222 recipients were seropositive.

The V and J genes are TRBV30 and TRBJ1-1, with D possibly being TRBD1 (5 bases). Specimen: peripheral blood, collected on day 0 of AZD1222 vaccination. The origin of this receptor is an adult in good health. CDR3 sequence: CAWSARQPGMAFF. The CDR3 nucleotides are TGTGCCTGGAGTGCTCGACAGCCGGGAATGGCTTTCTTT.